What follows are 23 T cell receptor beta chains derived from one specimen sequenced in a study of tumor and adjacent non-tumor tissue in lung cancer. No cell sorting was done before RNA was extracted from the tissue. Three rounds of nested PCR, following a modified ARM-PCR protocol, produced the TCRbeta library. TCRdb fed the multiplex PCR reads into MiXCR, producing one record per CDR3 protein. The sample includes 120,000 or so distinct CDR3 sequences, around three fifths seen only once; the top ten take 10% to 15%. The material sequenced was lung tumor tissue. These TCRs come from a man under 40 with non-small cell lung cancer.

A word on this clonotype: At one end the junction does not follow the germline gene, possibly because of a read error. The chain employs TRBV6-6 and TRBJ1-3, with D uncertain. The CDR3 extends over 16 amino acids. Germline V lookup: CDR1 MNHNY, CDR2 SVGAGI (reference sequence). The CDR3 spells CGSSLVAGLSGNTIYF. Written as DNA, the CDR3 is TGTGGCAGCAGCCTGGTGGCCGGTCTCTCTGGAAACACCATATATTTT.

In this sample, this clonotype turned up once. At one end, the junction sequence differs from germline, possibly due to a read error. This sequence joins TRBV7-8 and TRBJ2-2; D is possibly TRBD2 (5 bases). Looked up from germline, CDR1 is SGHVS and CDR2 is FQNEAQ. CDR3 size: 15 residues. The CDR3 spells CASSSTTPNTGELFF. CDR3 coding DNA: TGTGCCAGCAGCTCAACCACCCCTAACACCGGGGAGCTCTTTTTT.

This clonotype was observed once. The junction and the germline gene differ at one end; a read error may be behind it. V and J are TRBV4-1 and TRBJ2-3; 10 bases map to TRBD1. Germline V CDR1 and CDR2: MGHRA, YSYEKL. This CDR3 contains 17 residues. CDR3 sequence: CANSQGRTGGGTDMQYF. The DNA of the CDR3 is TGCGCCAACAGCCAAGGCCGGACAGGGGGTGGAACAGATATGCAGTATTTT.

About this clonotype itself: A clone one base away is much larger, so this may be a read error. The CDR3 coding sequence is TGCAGTGCTGTATGGGGACAGAGCCTTATGGATACGCAGTATTTT. Its translation: CSAVWGQSLMDTQYF. This chain links TRBV20-1 with TRBJ2-3, with TRBD1 matching over 7 bases. The CDR3 spans 15 residues. The ends lost 5 bases at V and 6 bases at J; junction bases unmatched: 14. The germline gives CDR1 DFQATT, CDR2 SNEGSKA (reference sequence).

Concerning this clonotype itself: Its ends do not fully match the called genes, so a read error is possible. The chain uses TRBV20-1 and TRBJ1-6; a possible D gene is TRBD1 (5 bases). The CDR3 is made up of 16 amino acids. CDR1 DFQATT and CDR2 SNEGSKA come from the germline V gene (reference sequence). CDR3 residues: CSASGDGSYYNSALHF. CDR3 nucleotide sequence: TGCAGTGCTAGCGGGGACGGGAGCTACTATAATTCAGCCCTCCACTTT.

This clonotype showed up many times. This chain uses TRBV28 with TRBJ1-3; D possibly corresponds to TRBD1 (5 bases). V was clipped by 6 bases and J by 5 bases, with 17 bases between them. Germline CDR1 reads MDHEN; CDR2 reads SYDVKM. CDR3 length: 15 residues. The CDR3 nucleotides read TGTGCCAGCAGCCCTCCGGCGGGGGGTAGAAACACCATATATTTT. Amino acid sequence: CASSPPAGGRNTIYF.

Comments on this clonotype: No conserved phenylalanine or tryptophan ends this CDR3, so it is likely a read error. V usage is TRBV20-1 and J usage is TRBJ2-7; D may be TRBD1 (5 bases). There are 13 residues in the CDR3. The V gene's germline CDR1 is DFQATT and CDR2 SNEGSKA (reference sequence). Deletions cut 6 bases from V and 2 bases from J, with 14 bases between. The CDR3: CSAMDTKPYEQYL. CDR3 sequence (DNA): TGCAGTGCCATGGACACGAAGCCCTACGAGCAGTACCTC.

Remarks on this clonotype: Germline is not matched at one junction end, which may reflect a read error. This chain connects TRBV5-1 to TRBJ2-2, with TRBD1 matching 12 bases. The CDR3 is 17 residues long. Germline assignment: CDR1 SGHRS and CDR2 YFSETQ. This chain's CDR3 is CASSSRDRGPGTGELFF. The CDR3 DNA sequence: TGCGCCAGTAGCTCCCGGGACAGGGGGCCTGGCACCGGGGAGCTGTTTTTT.

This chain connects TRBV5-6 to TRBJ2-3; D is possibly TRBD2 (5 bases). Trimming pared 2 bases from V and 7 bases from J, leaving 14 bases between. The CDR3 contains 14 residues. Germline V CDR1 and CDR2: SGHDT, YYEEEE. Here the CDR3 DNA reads TGTGCCAGCAGCTTCACCGGACTGACAAATACGCAGTATTTT. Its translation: CASSFTGLTNTQYF.

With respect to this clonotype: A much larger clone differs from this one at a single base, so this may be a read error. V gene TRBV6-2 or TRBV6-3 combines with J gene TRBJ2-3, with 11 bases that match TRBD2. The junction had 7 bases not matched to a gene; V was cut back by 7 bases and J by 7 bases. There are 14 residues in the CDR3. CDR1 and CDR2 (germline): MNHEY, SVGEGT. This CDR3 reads CASTIAGGPYTQYF. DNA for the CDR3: TGTGCCAGCACCATAGCGGGAGGGCCGTATACGCAGTATTTT.

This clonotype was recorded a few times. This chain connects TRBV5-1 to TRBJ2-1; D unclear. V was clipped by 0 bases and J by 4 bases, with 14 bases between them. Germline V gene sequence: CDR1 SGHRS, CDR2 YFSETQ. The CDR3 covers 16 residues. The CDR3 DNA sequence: TGCGCCAGCAGCTTGGACTACTCTAGTTCTTACAATGAGCAGTTCTTC. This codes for CASSLDYSSSYNEQFF.

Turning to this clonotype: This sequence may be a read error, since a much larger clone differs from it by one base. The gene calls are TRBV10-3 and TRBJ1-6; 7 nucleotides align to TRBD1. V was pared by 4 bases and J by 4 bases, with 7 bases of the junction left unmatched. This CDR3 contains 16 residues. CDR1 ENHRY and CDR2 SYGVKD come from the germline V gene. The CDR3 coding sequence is TGTGCCATCAGTGTCGACAGGGAGGCTTATAATTCACCCCTCCACTTT. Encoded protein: CAISVDREAYNSPLHF.

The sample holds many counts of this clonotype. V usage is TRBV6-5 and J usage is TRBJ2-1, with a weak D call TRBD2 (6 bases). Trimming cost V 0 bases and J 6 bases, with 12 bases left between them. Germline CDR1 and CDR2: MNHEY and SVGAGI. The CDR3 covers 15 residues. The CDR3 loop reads CASSYSGLVSNEQFF. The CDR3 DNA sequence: TGTGCCAGCAGTTACTCGGGACTCGTGAGCAATGAGCAGTTCTTC.

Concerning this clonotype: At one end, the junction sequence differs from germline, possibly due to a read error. The CDR3 DNA reads as TGCAGCGTTGGGGGACACCTTAAGTTCCAAGAGACCCGGTACTTC. Translated, it gives CSVGGHLKFQETRYF. The rearrangement joins TRBV29-1 to TRBJ2-5; D might be TRBD1 (6 bases). This CDR3 region has 15 residues. Germline V gene lookup returns CDR1 SQVTM and CDR2 ANQGSEA.

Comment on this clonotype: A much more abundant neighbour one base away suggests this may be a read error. In nucleotides, the CDR3 is TGCAGTGATAGAGATCCACCAGCTTGGGCAGATACGCAGTATTTT. Translating it yields CSDRDPPAWADTQYF. This sequence joins TRBV20-1 and TRBJ2-3; no clear D. Germline CDR1 DFQATT, CDR2 SNEGSKA (reference sequence). CDR3 size: 15 residues.

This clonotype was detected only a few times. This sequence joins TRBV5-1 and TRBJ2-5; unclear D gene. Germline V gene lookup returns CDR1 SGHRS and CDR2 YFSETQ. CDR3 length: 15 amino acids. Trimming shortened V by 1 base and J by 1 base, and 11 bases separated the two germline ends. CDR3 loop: CASSLSATSQETQYF. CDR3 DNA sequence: TGCGCCAGCAGCTTGAGCGCTACATCCCAAGAGACCCAGTACTTC.

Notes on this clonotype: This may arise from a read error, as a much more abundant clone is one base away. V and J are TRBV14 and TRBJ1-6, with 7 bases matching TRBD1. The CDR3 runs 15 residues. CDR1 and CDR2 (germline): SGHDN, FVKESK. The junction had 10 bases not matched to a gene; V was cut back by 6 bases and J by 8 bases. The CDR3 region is CASRSVEQGHSPLHF. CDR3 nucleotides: TGTGCCAGCAGAAGTGTGGAACAGGGGCATTCACCCCTCCACTTT.

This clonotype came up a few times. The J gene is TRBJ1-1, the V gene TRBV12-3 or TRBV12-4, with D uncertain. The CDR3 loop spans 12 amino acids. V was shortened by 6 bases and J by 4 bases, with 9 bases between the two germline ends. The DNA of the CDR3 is TGTGCCAGCAGGATGAGGGTCACTGAAGCTTTCTTT. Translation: CASRMRVTEAFF.

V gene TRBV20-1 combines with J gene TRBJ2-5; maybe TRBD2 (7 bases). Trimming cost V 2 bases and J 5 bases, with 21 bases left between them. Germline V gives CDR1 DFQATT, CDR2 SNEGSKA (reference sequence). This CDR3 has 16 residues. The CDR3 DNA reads TGCAGTGCTAGACGATCCCGGGGGGCAGATACGGAGACCCAGTACTTC. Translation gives CSARRSRGADTETQYF.

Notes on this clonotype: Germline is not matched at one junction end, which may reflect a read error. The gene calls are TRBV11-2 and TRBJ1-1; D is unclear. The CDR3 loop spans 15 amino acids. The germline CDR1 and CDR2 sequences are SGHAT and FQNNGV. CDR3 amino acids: CASSFSHTLNTKAFF. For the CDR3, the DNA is TGTGCCAGCAGCTTTTCGCATACATTGAACACTAAAGCTTTCTTT.

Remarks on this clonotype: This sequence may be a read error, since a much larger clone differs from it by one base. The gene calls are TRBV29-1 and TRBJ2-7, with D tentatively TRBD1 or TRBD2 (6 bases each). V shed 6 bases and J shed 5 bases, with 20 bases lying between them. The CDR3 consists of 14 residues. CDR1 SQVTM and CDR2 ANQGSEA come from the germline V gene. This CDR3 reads CSVTPGAGTNEQYF. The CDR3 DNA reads TGCAGCGTCACCCCGGGGGCAGGTACCAACGAGCAGTACTTC.

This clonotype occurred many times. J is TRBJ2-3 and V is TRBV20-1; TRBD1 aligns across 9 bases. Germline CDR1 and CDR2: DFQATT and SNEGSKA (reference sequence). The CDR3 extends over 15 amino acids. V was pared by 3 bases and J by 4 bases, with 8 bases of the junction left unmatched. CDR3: CSARMGNRGPDTQYF. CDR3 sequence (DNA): TGCAGTGCTAGGATGGGAAACAGGGGGCCAGATACGCAGTATTTT.

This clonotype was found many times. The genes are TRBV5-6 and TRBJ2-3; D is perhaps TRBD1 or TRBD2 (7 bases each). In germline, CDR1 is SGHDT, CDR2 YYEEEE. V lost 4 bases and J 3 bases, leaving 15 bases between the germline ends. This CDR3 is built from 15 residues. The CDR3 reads CASSPGGAGTDTQYF. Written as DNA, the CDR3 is TGTGCCAGCAGCCCAGGGGGGGCAGGAACAGATACGCAGTATTTT.